The subject of this entry is one TCR beta chain. The data are from a study of monozygotic twins with inflammatory bowel disease. The CDR3 sequence is 14 residues long. Germline lookup yields CDR1 LGHDT and CDR2 YNNKEL (reference sequence). TCRdb re-called the 5' RACE reads; one entry per CDR3 protein, DNA not given. The sample totals 190,000 or so distinct CDR3 sequences. The sample was blood. This clonotype was obtained from a human donor with ulcerative colitis or Crohn's disease, or a healthy co-twin of an affected twin (not recorded which). This chain uses TRBV3-1 with TRBJ1-1; TCRdb calls TRBD1, which cannot be checked without DNA. The CDR3 spells CASSSRPTADEAFF.